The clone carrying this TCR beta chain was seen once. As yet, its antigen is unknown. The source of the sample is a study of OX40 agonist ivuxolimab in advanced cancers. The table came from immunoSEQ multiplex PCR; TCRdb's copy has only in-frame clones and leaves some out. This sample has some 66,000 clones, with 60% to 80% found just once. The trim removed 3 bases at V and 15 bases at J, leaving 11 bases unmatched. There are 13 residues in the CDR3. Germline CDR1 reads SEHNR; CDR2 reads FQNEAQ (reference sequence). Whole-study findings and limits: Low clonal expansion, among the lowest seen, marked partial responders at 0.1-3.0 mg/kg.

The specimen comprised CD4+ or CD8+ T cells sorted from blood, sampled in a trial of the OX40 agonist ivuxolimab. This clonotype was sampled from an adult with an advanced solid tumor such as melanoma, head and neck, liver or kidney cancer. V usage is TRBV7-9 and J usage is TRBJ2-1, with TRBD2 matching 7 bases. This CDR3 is CASSFRTSSGLFF. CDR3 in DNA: TGTGCCAGCAGCTTCCGGACTAGTTCGGGTCTGTTCTTC. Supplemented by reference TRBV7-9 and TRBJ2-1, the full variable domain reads DTGVSQNPRHKITKRGQNVTFRCDPISEHNRLYWYRQTLGQGPEFLTYFQNEAQLEKSRLLSDRFSAERPKGSFSTLEIQRTEQGDSAMYLCASSFRTSSGLFFGPGTRLTVL.